This record concerns one TCR beta chain sequence. The data originate from a study of shared T cell receptors in the human thymus. Generated by immunoSEQ multiplex PCR, the TCRdb table keeps only in-frame clones and is missing some. Of under 850,000 clones detected, roughly 90% appear once; the ten largest clones hold 0.0095% to 0.013%. V gave up 0 bases and J gave up 3 bases; unmatched junction bases: 8. The CDR3 totals 17 residues. Germline assignment: CDR1 LGHNA and CDR2 YSLEER. The same sample was also studied in work on human thymus T cells. That paper states: Healthy Finnish infants undergoing corrective surgery for congenital heart defects were the donors. Resections obtained during corrective heart surgery supplied the thymus tissue. Blood and thymic repertoires both appeared biased in V and J gene usage. Related research described thymic repertoires that were highly overlapping among unrelated individuals.

This chain links TRBV4-3 with TRBJ2-3; TRBD1 agrees at 8 bases. The clonotype originates from a boy in the first two years of life with a congenital heart defect. What was sequenced was thymocytes. In DNA, the CDR3 is TGCGCCAGCAGCCAAGACCCCGACAGGGGAAGTACAGATACGCAGTATTTT. Its translation: CASSQDPDRGSTDTQYF.